The rows below give T cell receptor beta chains drawn from one sample of a study of blood T cell repertoires in COVID-19. Sequencing used immunoSEQ multiplex PCR; TCRdb keeps in-frame clones, though not all of them. The data contain under 200,000 clones, approximately 88% of them singletons. The sample was PBMCs or T cells enriched from blood (not recorded which). These receptors were obtained from a woman younger than 30 who had recovered from COVID-19. Each CDR3 is given with its conserved first and last residue. The order of the fields is J gene, D gene, clone size, V gene, CDR3 DNA, CDR3 protein. A D gene is named only where the DNA matches it firmly. Only part of the rows carry a size: once, few, many, or a class if the clone is expanded.

J gene: TRBJ1-4
D gene: TRBD1
clone size: once
V gene: TRBV7-9
CDR3 DNA: TGTGCCAGCAGCTTAGGGGACAGGGTCGAAAAACTGTTTTTT
CDR3 protein: CASSLGDRVEKLFF

J gene: TRBJ2-3
D gene: .
clone size: .
V gene: TRBV5-4
CDR3 DNA: TGTGCCAGCAGCTTGGGGACACCCAACACAGATACGCAGTATTTT
CDR3 protein: CASSLGTPNTDTQYF

J gene: TRBJ2-7
D gene: .
clone size: .
V gene: TRBV9
CDR3 DNA: TGTGCCAGCAGTGTCGACGGGGCCTACGAGCAGTACTTC
CDR3 protein: CASSVDGAYEQYF

J gene: TRBJ1-3
D gene: TRBD1
clone size: .
V gene: TRBV30
CDR3 DNA: TGTGCCTGGAGCGGACAGGGGAAGGCTGGAAACACCATATATTTT
CDR3 protein: CAWSGQGKAGNTIYF

J gene: TRBJ2-3
D gene: TRBD1
clone size: .
V gene: TRBV9
CDR3 DNA: TGTGCCAGCAGCAGACAGGGGTATACGCAGTATTTT
CDR3 protein: CASSRQGYTQYF

J gene: TRBJ1-1
D gene: .
clone size: .
V gene: TRBV2
CDR3 DNA: TGTGCCAGCAGTGTAAGACTTAACACTGAAGCTTTCTTT
CDR3 protein: CASSVRLNTEAFF

J gene: TRBJ1-2
D gene: .
clone size: .
V gene: TRBV6-6
CDR3 DNA: TGTGCCAGCAGTTCAAGAGGGGGCTATGGCTACACCTTC
CDR3 protein: CASSSRGGYGYTF

J gene: TRBJ1-1
D gene: .
clone size: few
V gene: TRBV5-1
CDR3 DNA: TGCGCCAGCAAAATGACGGGGAACACTGAAGCTTTCTTT
CDR3 protein: CASKMTGNTEAFF

J gene: TRBJ2-7
D gene: TRBD1
clone size: once
V gene: TRBV27
CDR3 DNA: TGTGCCAGCAGTCACGGACAGGAGGTGAACGAGCAGTACTTC
CDR3 protein: CASSHGQEVNEQYF

J gene: TRBJ2-5
D gene: .
clone size: .
V gene: TRBV3-1/TRBV3-2
CDR3 DNA: TGTGCCAGCAGCCGCCATGCTGGGGCCCCGTCGAACCAGTACTTC
CDR3 protein: CASSRHAGAPSNQYF

J gene: TRBJ1-3
D gene: TRBD1
clone size: .
V gene: TRBV7-9
CDR3 DNA: TGTGCCAGCAGCTCCCCAACCGACAGGGGAATGGACACCATATATTTT
CDR3 protein: CASSSPTDRGMDTIYF

J gene: TRBJ1-2
D gene: TRBD1
clone size: .
V gene: TRBV7-2
CDR3 DNA: TGTGCGTCCTTGTCGGACAGGGGATTTCATAGTGGCTACACCTTC
CDR3 protein: CASLSDRGFHSGYTF

J gene: TRBJ2-7
D gene: TRBD1
clone size: .
V gene: TRBV2
CDR3 DNA: TGTGCCAGCGGCCCCCAGACGACAGGGCAGTCCTACGAGCAGTACTTC
CDR3 protein: CASGPQTTGQSYEQYF

J gene: TRBJ2-6
D gene: .
clone size: .
V gene: TRBV11-2
CDR3 DNA: TGTGCCAGCAGCCTGTCGGGCAGGGGTGCGCCTGGGGCCAACGTCCTGACTTTC
CDR3 protein: CASSLSGRGAPGANVLTF

J gene: TRBJ2-2
D gene: TRBD1
clone size: once
V gene: TRBV19
CDR3 DNA: TGTGCCAGTAGGACAGGGGTGAACACCGGGGAGCTGTTTTTT
CDR3 protein: CASRTGVNTGELFF

J gene: TRBJ2-7
D gene: .
clone size: once
V gene: TRBV27
CDR3 DNA: TGTGCCAGCAGTTTCTTGCCAGGGGAGGGATACGAGCAGTACTTC
CDR3 protein: CASSFLPGEGYEQYF

J gene: TRBJ1-1
D gene: .
clone size: .
V gene: TRBV5-1
CDR3 DNA: TGCGCCAGCAGCCCACTAAGTAGCGGGGTGGCAGCTTTCTTT
CDR3 protein: CASSPLSSGVAAFF

J gene: TRBJ2-5
D gene: TRBD2
clone size: .
V gene: TRBV24-1
CDR3 DNA: TGTGCCACCAGCGGGGGGGCTCCAGAGACCCAGTACTTC
CDR3 protein: CATSGGAPETQYF

J gene: TRBJ1-3
D gene: TRBD1
clone size: .
V gene: TRBV5-1
CDR3 DNA: TGCGCCAGCAGCTCGGTCGGGACAGGGAGAGTTGGAAACACCATATATTTT
CDR3 protein: CASSSVGTGRVGNTIYF

J gene: TRBJ2-5
D gene: TRBD2
clone size: .
V gene: TRBV18
CDR3 DNA: TGTGCCAGCCTCGCGGGGGGGCATCAAGAGACCCAGTACTTC
CDR3 protein: CASLAGGHQETQYF

J gene: TRBJ2-2
D gene: TRBD2
clone size: .
V gene: TRBV5-1
CDR3 DNA: TGCGCCAGCAGCGGGACTAGCGGACCTGCCGGGGAGCTGTTTTTT
CDR3 protein: CASSGTSGPAGELFF